This note documents a single T cell receptor beta chain sequence. Source study methods: Cell counts per sample came from amplifying reference gene primers. Repertoires were generated with immunoSEQ multiplex PCR, while TCRdb's copy carries only in-frame clones and drops some. The V and J calls and the clone size are those of that table, but D and trimming were determined from the DNA. Among roughly 77,000 clones listed, approximately 90% were seen once. Germline CDR1 is SGHRS and CDR2 is YFSETQ. Trimming took 2 bases from V and 3 from J, leaving 9 bases between them. CDR3 length: 13 amino acids. This specimen comes from a study of blood T cell repertoires in COVID-19.

Sequenced input: peripheral blood. The TCR comes from a woman older than 75 with active COVID-19. This chain uses TRBV5-1 with TRBJ2-7, with D maybe TRBD2 (5 bases). As DNA, the CDR3 is TGCGCCAGCAGCTTTAGCGCAAACTACGAGCAGTACTTC. Its protein product is CASSFSANYEQYF.